This TCR beta chain appears in the sequencing data of a study of blood T cell repertoires in COVID-19. In the study overall: Nucleic acid was either cDNA or gDNA, and it came from T cells, B-cell-depleted T cells, or PBMCs.

In the source study's methods: Reference gene primer amplification gave estimated nucleated cell counts. Sequencing used immunoSEQ multiplex PCR; TCRdb keeps in-frame clones, though not all of them. From that table come the V and J calls and clone size; the DNA was used to work out D and trimming. In the table there are 210,000 or so clones, about 90% of which are singletons. CDR3 length: 14 residues. Germline values: CDR1 SGDLS, CDR2 YYNGEE. The V segment lost 3 bases and the J segment 4 bases; nucleotides outside the gene matches: 3. J is TRBJ1-3 and V is TRBV9, with 8 bases identical to TRBD1. The sample was peripheral blood. The receptor comes from a man in his forties with active or convalescent COVID-19. The CDR3 here is CASSAGQGGNTIYF. CDR3 coding DNA: TGTGCCAGCAGCGCCGGACAGGGCGGAAACACCATATATTTT.